This TCR beta chain was captured in a study of T cells in Graves' hyperthyroidism and ophthalmopathy (dated by TCRdb to the late 2010s). Notes on the research overall: Peripheral blood samples were taken at initial diagnosis, before any treatment was given. TCR V-J signatures able to tell the groups apart were searched for in a discovery cohort of 100 or so patients, of whom roughly 42 had Graves' ophthalmopathy and under 65 had stable Graves' hyperthyroidism. After blood sampling, hyperthyroidism patients were treated with methimazole at a starting dose of 30 mg daily, and ophthalmopathy patients were treated with high-dose intravenous methylprednisolone. Whether ophthalmopathy could be predicted prospectively was tested in an independent validation cohort made up of some 20 hyperthyroidism patients plus 17 patients who later progressed to ophthalmopathy. TCR Vbeta CDR3 sequencing of 140 or so peripheral blood samples (over 40 ophthalmopathy, approximately 80 hyperthyroidism and roughly 17 progressor patients) is reported in the paper. In several Graves' hyperthyroidism patients, the study also compared T-cell repertoires from thyroid tissue with T-cell repertoires from blood. The roughly 91 discovery patients were randomly divided into training and test sets at a 7:3 ratio. Overall results and qualifications from the work: No statistical method was used to fix the sample size in advance, and group allocation was not hidden from the investigators. Most expanded thyroid clonotypes (frequency above 0.001) were also found in blood, which suggests that blood repertoires may mirror thyroid immune responses. In validation, progression to ophthalmopathy was predicted by the model with nearly 71% sensitivity and roughly 76% specificity, a median of about 6 months before onset. Ophthalmopathy was separated from stable hyperthyroidism by a 13 V-J signature model, with 85% to 90% sensitivity and about 81% specificity obtained in cross-validation and 80%/75% obtained in testing.

In regard to this clonotype: No cognate antigen has been identified for it. With a much larger clone just one base away, this may be a read error.

The TCR beta CDR3 regions were amplified from RNA transcripts. The TCR CDR3 was subjected to a first round of RT-PCR using the HTBI primer set and the Qiagen OneStep RT-PCR kit. Libraries were constructed in a second round of multiplex PCR, after which size selection and purification were performed. Paired-end sequencing of the libraries was performed with 100 bp reads on an Illumina HiSeq2000. The study's processing was this. SOAPnuke was used to process the raw data, throwing out any read that contained adapters or uncalled bases, had a mean Phred below 15, or lacked an exact constant-primer or identifier match. COPE v1.2.5 was used to merge the high-quality paired reads, and each unique nucleotide sequence was defined as a clonotype. MiTCR v1.1 was used to align clonotypes to the IMGT TRBV, TRBD and TRBJ reference segments. The analysis was restricted to V-J combinations with a frequency above 0.0001, which together covered 99.2% of the repertoires. A TCS score was defined as the ratio of F50 (clonal expansion) to E x V (chaos), with BLOSUM62-based TCRdist applied between CDR3 peptides within each V-J. Welch's t-statistics and random forest reduced 500 to 650 V-J features to about 12, which were used in a naive Bayes classifier (R e1071). TCRdb redid the processing of the public reads, applying fastp at Q25 and MiXCR, and retained in-frame beta chains. Duplicate CDR3 protein sequences are folded into a single record with the most common DNA and genes. TCRdb's processing, not the authors', yielded these V and J calls. For this sample the table gives fewer than 300,000 distinct CDR3 sequences, of which around 15% were detected only once. Jointly, the top ten make up 30% of the sample.

Hyperthyroidism patients were newly diagnosed, had a disease duration of under 2 months, and were aged 18 to 65 years. Patients with uncontrolled infections, other autoimmune diseases, pregnancy or lactation were excluded. Diagnoses were based on clinical symptoms, serum thyroxine and TRAb, thyroid ultrasound and orbital computed tomography. For progressor patients, blood was drawn at the first diagnosis of hyperthyroidism, before any ophthalmopathy symptoms had appeared. PBMCs were isolated from 7.5 to 10 ml of fresh peripheral blood by Ficoll-Paque density gradient centrifugation. Progressor patients were defined as those initially diagnosed with Graves' hyperthyroidism in whom ophthalmopathy developed during follow-up. Total RNA was extracted using Trizol reagent, and RNA quality was assessed on an Agilent 2100 Bioanalyzer. The CDR3, from cysteine to phenylalanine, totals 11 residues. Here the CDR3 DNA is all that survives: 33 bases in frame from base 1. CDR1 PRHDT and CDR2 FYEKMQ are derived from the germline V gene (reference sequence).

Specimen: blood. The TCR originated in a woman between 50 and 59 years old with Graves' hyperthyroidism that later progressed to Graves' ophthalmopathy. Recombination joined TRBV13 with TRBJ1-1; there is no confident call for the D gene. The CDR3 has the sequence CASSHNTDAFF. The DNA sequence reads TGTGCCAGCAGTCATAACACTGATGCTTTCTTT.